This T cell receptor (beta chain) comes out of a study of blood T cell repertoires in COVID-19. Overall study context: Acute and convalescent COVID-19 samples came from the United States, Italy and Spain. From T cells, B-cell-depleted T cells, or PBMCs came the material, which was cDNA or gDNA.

Per the study methods: It was from reference gene primer amplification that nucleated cell counts were estimated. Data came from immunoSEQ multiplex PCR; TCRdb stores just in-frame clones and leaves some out. The V and J calls and clone size were taken over from that table, and D and trimming were inferred from the DNA. The repertoire includes 340,000 or so clones, around four fifths of them detected once, and 3% sits in the top ten. Trimming took 3 bases from V and 5 from J; bases not matched to a gene: 2. The CDR3 spans 13 residues. This clone was observed a handful of times. V and J are TRBV5-3 and TRBJ1-1; 9 bases are a match to TRBD1. TRBV5-3 is assigned to the ORF class and has an uncertain function. This receptor was identified in a man aged 30 to 45 with active or convalescent COVID-19. The sequencing sample was made of peripheral blood. As DNA, the CDR3 is TGTGCCAGAAGCTGGGACAGGGATACTGAAGCTTTCTTT. Its protein product is CARSWDRDTEAFF.